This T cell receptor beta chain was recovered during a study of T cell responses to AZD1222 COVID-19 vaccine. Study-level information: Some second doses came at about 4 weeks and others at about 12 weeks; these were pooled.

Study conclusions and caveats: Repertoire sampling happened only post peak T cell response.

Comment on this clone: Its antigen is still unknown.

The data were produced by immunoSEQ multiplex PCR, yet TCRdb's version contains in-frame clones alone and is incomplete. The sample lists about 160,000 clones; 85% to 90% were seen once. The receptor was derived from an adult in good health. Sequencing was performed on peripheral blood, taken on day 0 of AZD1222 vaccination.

Written as DNA, the CDR3 is TGTGCCAGCAGCGTCCCATCAGGGTCCCCAGATACGCAGTATTTT. Its translation: CASSVPSGSPDTQYF. The chain uses TRBV9 and TRBJ2-3, with D tentatively TRBD1 (5 bases). Germline CDR1 is SGDLS and CDR2 is YYNGEE. Deletions cut 2 bases from V and 4 bases from J, with 14 bases between. The CDR3 runs 15 residues.